The 29 T cell receptor beta chains in this list originate from one sample, sequenced in a study of response to subunit inactivated influenza vaccine. TCRdb independently ran MiXCR on the RT-PCR reads; one entry per CDR3 protein. The sample holds about 500,000 distinct CDR3 sequences, about an eighth seen once. Source: PBMCs from blood, taken about 40 days after vaccination. The source is a man in his forties or fifties who received an inactivated influenza vaccine.

There are a few counts of this clonotype. The chain uses TRBV12-3 or TRBV12-4 and TRBJ2-4; 8 bases map to TRBD2. This CDR3 has 13 amino acids. V lost 6 bases, J lost 6 bases, and 4 bases stayed unmatched. This CDR3 reads CASSERGINIQYF. CDR3 coding DNA: TGTGCCAGCAGCGAGCGGGGGATAAACATTCAGTACTTC.

This sequence joins TRBV28 and TRBJ1-1; TRBD1 might be the D (5 bases). The V end was cut by 1 base, the J end by 1 base, with 16 bases between. The CDR3 sequence is 17 residues long. Per the germline V gene, CDR1 is MDHEN and CDR2 is SYDVKM. The CDR3 bases are TGTGCCAGCAGTTTATTCGGGGGATTGTCCCAGAACACTGAAGCTTTCTTT. Its translation: CASSLFGGLSQNTEAFF.

This clonotype was seen many times. Since no conserved phenylalanine or tryptophan closes the CDR3, a read error is the likely cause. The DNA is omitted, as the CDR3 cannot be located on it reliably, and the CDR3 follows TCRdb's listing. The rearrangement uses TRBV2 and TRBJ1-2; the table assigns TRBD1, which was not confirmed against the DNA. Germline V gene sequence: CDR1 SNHLY, CDR2 FYNNEI. The CDR3 spans 10 residues, counting both ends. CDR3 in amino acids: CASYRGPVST.

A few counts support this clonotype. This may come from a read error, since a much larger clone is one base off. The chain is built from TRBV7-9 and TRBJ2-1; 9 bases fit TRBD2. This CDR3 region has 16 residues. The germline CDR1 and CDR2 sequences are SEHNR and FQNEAQ (reference sequence). V lost 5 bases and J lost 7; bases outside the gene matches: 12. CDR3 region: CASSPGTSWRGNEQFF. The CDR3 DNA is TGTGCCAGCAGCCCCGGGACTAGCTGGAGAGGTAATGAGCAGTTCTTC.

V is TRBV7-2 and J is TRBJ1-5; D call uncertain. CDR1 SGHTA and CDR2 FQGNSA come from the germline V gene. The CDR3 covers 17 residues. V was trimmed by 2 bases and J by 0 bases, leaving 14 bases between them. The CDR3 spells CASSLFPTDYSNQPQHF. The CDR3 region has the DNA TGTGCCAGCAGCTTATTTCCAACGGACTATAGCAATCAGCCCCAGCATTTT.

The chain recombines TRBV21-1 with TRBJ2-7; TRBD1 is the table's D call, not checked against the DNA. TRBV21-1 is a documented pseudogene. The CDR3 runs 16 residues. Written as DNA, the CDR3 is TGTGCCAGCAGCAAACCGGACAGCCTCAGATCCTACGAGCAGTACTTC. This translates into CASSKPDSLRSYEQYF.

The V gene is TRBV13, the J gene TRBJ1-2; 9 nucleotides match TRBD1. In germline, CDR1 is PRHDT, CDR2 FYEKMQ (reference sequence). V was clipped by 2 bases and J by 3 bases; unmatched bases: 1. The CDR3 covers 14 residues. CDR3 sequence reads: CASSLRTGDYGYTF. The CDR3 DNA follows: TGTGCCAGCAGCTTACGGACAGGGGACTATGGCTACACCTTC. The full variable domain, rest sourced from reference TRBV13 and TRBJ1-2, is AAGVIQSPRHLIKEKRETATLKCYPIPRHDTVYWYQQGPGQDPQFLISFYEKMQSDKGSIPDRFSAQQFSDYHSELNMSSLELGDSALYFCASSLRTGDYGYTFGSGTRLTVV.

This clonotype has just a few counts. The chain recombines TRBV6-5 with TRBJ2-7; D not resolved. Germline V gives CDR1 MNHEY, CDR2 SVGAGI. V gave up 2 bases and J gave up 2 bases, with 13 bases separating them. This CDR3 region has 15 residues. This CDR3 is CASSYGQMGTYEQYF. CDR3 nucleotides: TGTGCCAGCAGTTACGGGCAGATGGGGACCTACGAGCAGTACTTC.

Only a few counts were recorded for this clonotype. V is TRBV4-3 and J is TRBJ1-1, with a weak D call TRBD1 (6 bases). V shed 0 bases and J shed 3 bases, with 11 bases lying between them. This CDR3 has 15 residues. CDR1 and CDR2 (germline): LGHNA, YSLEER. CDR3 protein: CASSQDPQGYTEAFF. The CDR3, as DNA: TGCGCCAGCAGCCAAGACCCACAGGGCTACACTGAAGCTTTCTTT.

CDR3 in amino acids: CASSKLAGGLTPYEQYF. Here the CDR3 DNA reads TGTGCCAGCAGCAAACTAGCGGGGGGGCTCACCCCCTACGAGCAGTACTTC. The J gene is TRBJ2-7, the V gene TRBV7-2, with 13 positions matching TRBD2. V was pared by 5 bases and J by 2 bases, with 9 bases of the junction left unmatched. Per germline, CDR1 SGHTA and CDR2 FQGNSA. The CDR3 length is 17 residues.

The chain recombines TRBV4-1 with TRBJ2-3, with D possibly matching TRBD2 (5 bases). The CDR3 covers 16 residues. V was pared by 5 bases and J by 2 bases, with 17 bases between. From germline, CDR1 is MGHRA and CDR2 YSYEKL. The DNA for the CDR3 is TGCGCCAGCAGCTTTAAGGCCGGGATGATCACAGATACGCAGTATTTT. Translating gives CASSFKAGMITDTQYF.

This clonotype showed up just a few times. The rearrangement links TRBV20-1 to TRBJ2-2, with D maybe TRBD1 (5 bases). Germline V gene data show CDR1 as DFQATT and CDR2 as SNEGSKA (reference sequence). CDR3 length equals 15 residues. With 2 bases removed from V and 0 bases from J, the gap between germline ends came to 10 bases. This chain's CDR3 is CSARSGPANTGELFF. The CDR3 nucleotides read TGCAGTGCTAGATCAGGGCCCGCGAACACCGGGGAGCTGTTTTTT.

This clonotype showed up just a few times. The chain has TRBV4-2 and TRBJ2-5; 8 bases are a match to TRBD2. Germline V gene data show CDR1 as LGHNA and CDR2 as YNFKEQ. The CDR3 consists of 17 residues. V dropped 0 bases and J dropped 2; count of bases not matched to a gene: 8. CDR3 nucleotide sequence: TGTGCCAGCAGCCAAGATCGGGATAGCGGGGCTCAAGAGACCCAGTACTTC. This translates into CASSQDRDSGAQETQYF.

The table lists this clonotype with a few counts. V gene TRBV7-2 combines with J gene TRBJ2-7; 7 nucleotides match TRBD2. This CDR3 contains 14 residues. The V segment lost 5 bases and the J segment 6 bases; nucleotides outside the gene matches: 10. The V gene's germline CDR1 is SGHTA and CDR2 FQGNSA. The CDR3 protein is CASSPLLLATEQYF. The CDR3 DNA follows: TGTGCCAGCAGCCCGCTATTACTAGCGACCGAGCAGTACTTC.

The chain is built from TRBV7-2 and TRBJ1-1; TRBD1 matches 8 bases. This CDR3 spans 14 amino acids. Germline V lookup: CDR1 SGHTA, CDR2 FQGNSA. J lost 6 bases, V lost 5 bases, and 8 bases had no gene match. CDR3 amino acids: CASSPGTGVAEAFF. CDR3 DNA sequence: TGTGCCAGCAGCCCAGGGACAGGAGTAGCTGAAGCTTTCTTT.

J is TRBJ2-6 and V is TRBV5-1; a possible D gene is TRBD1 (7 bases). From germline, CDR1 is SGHRS and CDR2 YFSETQ. The CDR3 runs to 22 residues. V dropped 4 bases and J dropped 0 bases, with 29 bases sitting between them. The DNA of the CDR3 is TGCGCCAGCAGCACCCAATTGGGAGGACAGGTCGGGTCTCGCTCTGGGGCCAACGTCCTGACTTTC. Its translation: CASSTQLGGQVGSRSGANVLTF.

The rearrangement joins TRBV20-1 to TRBJ2-1; 12 positions agree with TRBD2. The V gene's germline CDR1 is DFQATT and CDR2 SNEGSKA (reference sequence). CDR3 size: 13 residues. The CDR3 reads CRHGLAGFNEQFF. As DNA, the CDR3 is TGCAGGCACGGACTAGCGGGATTCAATGAGCAGTTCTTC.

The rearrangement links TRBV7-9 to TRBJ2-1; D not resolved. Germline V gene sequence: CDR1 SEHNR, CDR2 FQNEAQ (reference sequence). The CDR3 has 14 residues. Trimming removed 5 bases at V and 0 bases at J, with 8 bases between. The CDR3 DNA follows: TGTGCCAGCAGCCCCACCAGCTCCTACAATGAGCAGTTCTTC. It codes for CASSPTSSYNEQFF.

The V call is TRBV5-1, the J call TRBJ2-1; perhaps TRBD2 as D (7 bases). The CDR3 consists of 16 residues. V was trimmed by 4 bases and J by 0 bases, leaving 14 bases between them. Germline CDR1 is SGHRS and CDR2 is YFSETQ. In DNA form, the CDR3 reads TGCGCCAGCAGCGGGGAGGGGGGGGCCTCCTACAATGAGCAGTTCTTC. As protein: CASSGEGGASYNEQFF.

Details on this clonotype: Just one base apart from a much larger clone, this may be a read error. The chain recombines TRBV10-2 with TRBJ2-7; D unresolved. CDR3 length: 12 amino acids. Germline loops: CDR1 WSHSY, CDR2 SAAADI. Written as DNA, the CDR3 is TGCGCCAGCAGTGGGCTTAACTACGAGCACTACTTC. As protein: CASSGLNYEHYF.

This clonotype was seen a few times. The chain links TRBV5-1 to TRBJ2-3; perhaps TRBD1 as D (6 bases). The length of the CDR3 is 13 residues. V lost 3 bases and J lost 5, with 10 bases in between. CDR1 is SGHRS and CDR2 is YFSETQ in the germline V gene. CDR3 protein: CASSWTVGDTQYF. The CDR3 DNA follows: TGCGCCAGCAGCTGGACAGTGGGAGATACGCAGTATTTT.

The chain joins TRBV18 to TRBJ2-7, with D tentatively TRBD1 (6 bases). The ends were cut back, 4 bases at V and 3 bases at J, with 13 bases in the middle. CDR1 KGHSH and CDR2 LQKENI come from the germline V gene. This CDR3 has 14 residues. CDR3 sequence reads: CASSRAGTHYEQYF. In nucleotides, the CDR3 is TGTGCCAGCTCACGCGCCGGGACACACTACGAGCAGTACTTC.

This clonotype was recorded a few times. The chain employs TRBV7-9 and TRBJ2-7, with 8 positions matching TRBD2. The CDR3 totals 12 residues. V trimming: 8 bases; J trimming: 3 bases; junction bases outside the gene matches: 3. CDR1 is SEHNR and CDR2 is FQNEAQ in the germline V gene (reference sequence). The CDR3 loop reads CASGREGYEQYF. As DNA, the CDR3 is TGTGCCAGCGGCCGGGAGGGCTACGAGCAGTACTTC.

J is TRBJ1-2 and V is TRBV5-8; 8 positions agree with TRBD1. CDR1 SGHTS and CDR2 YDEGEE come from the germline V gene. With 2 bases clipped from V and 4 bases from J, the junction kept 1 base outside the gene matches. The CDR3 length is 13 residues. CDR3 amino acids: CASSFGTGYGYTF. The CDR3, as DNA: TGTGCCAGCAGCTTCGGGACAGGCTATGGCTACACCTTC.

The chain carries TRBV3-1 and TRBJ2-3; 7 nucleotides match TRBD2. V was clipped by 7 bases and J by 2 bases; unmatched bases: 9. Per the germline V gene, CDR1 is LGHDT and CDR2 is YNNKEL (reference sequence). This CDR3 region has 15 residues. The CDR3 sequence is CASTPSSGTTDTQYF. Written as DNA, the CDR3 is TGTGCCAGCACCCCGTCTAGCGGTACCACAGATACGCAGTATTTT.

This clonotype was counted only a few times. This rearrangement joins TRBV7-2 to TRBJ2-5, with TRBD2 matching 11 bases. The trim removed 5 bases at V and 2 bases at J, leaving 10 bases unmatched. Germline lookup yields CDR1 SGHTA and CDR2 FQGNSA. This CDR3 spans 17 amino acids. DNA for the CDR3: TGTGCCAGCAGCCACTCTGCCAGACTAGCGGGGCAAGAGACCCAGTACTTC. Its translation is CASSHSARLAGQETQYF.

The CDR3 sequence: CSAIRGNVDGYTF. CDR3 DNA: TGCAGTGCCATTCGGGGAAACGTGGATGGCTACACCTTC. The chain couples TRBV20-1 to TRBJ1-2, with D unresolved. Germline lookup yields CDR1 DFQATT and CDR2 SNEGSKA (reference sequence). V was shortened by 6 bases and J by 6 bases, with 17 bases between the two germline ends. The CDR3 consists of 13 residues.

This clonotype was counted a few times. The V call is TRBV5-1, the J call TRBJ1-3; D gene ambiguous. V was shortened by 4 bases and J by 4 bases, with 12 bases between the two germline ends. Germline V gene sequence: CDR1 SGHRS, CDR2 YFSETQ. The CDR3 runs to 14 residues. The CDR3 region has the DNA TGCGCCAGCAGCGCTGCCACCGAAGGAAACACCATATATTTT. Protein: CASSAATEGNTIYF.

At least ten counts were recorded for this clonotype. V usage is TRBV7-2 and J usage is TRBJ2-5, with D maybe TRBD1 (6 bases). Germline values: CDR1 SGHTA, CDR2 FQGNSA. This CDR3 spans 13 amino acids. Trimming left V 1 base short and J 4 bases short, with 7 bases between. DNA for the CDR3: TGTGCCAGCAGCTTAGGCAGGGGAGAGACCCAGTACTTC. Translated: CASSLGRGETQYF.